This TCR beta chain came from a study of blood T cell repertoires in COVID-19. Study summary: Specimens from acute and convalescent COVID-19 originated in the United States, Italy and Spain. In each case, the material was cDNA or gDNA derived from T cells, B-cell-depleted T cells, or PBMCs.

In the authors' methods: For nucleated cells, counts were estimated from reference gene primer amplification. Some clones are missing from TCRdb's copy, which holds only in-frame ones; the method was immunoSEQ multiplex PCR. That table gives V, J and clone size, and the DNA gave D and trimming. The sample lists 200,000 to 250,000 clones, approximately 80% occurring once. CDR1 SNHLY and CDR2 FYNNEI come from the germline V gene. This CDR3 contains 17 residues. Trimming shortened V by 7 bases and J by 8 bases, and 29 bases separated the two germline ends. This receptor was obtained from a woman aged 80 or over with COVID-19, enrolled during active disease. This chain connects TRBV2 to TRBJ1-2; no firm D call. Sequenced: peripheral blood. CDR3 loop: CASKRGNDNGGSVGYTF. CDR3 nucleotides: TGTGCCAGCAAACGGGGTAACGATAACGGTGGGTCGGTAGGCTACACCTTC.